The 29 T cell receptor beta chains presented below share a single source sample, sequenced in a study of blood T cell repertoires in COVID-19. Only in-frame clones appear in the TCRdb table, and some are missing; sequencing was by immunoSEQ multiplex PCR. The sample shows approximately 60,000 clones, 86% of them seen only once. Sequencing was carried out using peripheral blood. The receptors originated from a man aged 50 to 59 with active COVID-19.

J is TRBJ1-6 and V is TRBV28; D not resolved. CDR3 length: 13 amino acids. The germline gives CDR1 MDHEN, CDR2 SYDVKM. V was clipped by 8 bases and J by 0 bases, with 5 bases between them. This CDR3 reads CASRGSYNSPLHF. CDR3 sequence (DNA): TGTGCCAGCCGGGGCTCCTATAATTCACCCCTCCACTTT.

The gene calls are TRBV11-2 and TRBJ2-2; 7 positions agree with TRBD1. Germline CDR1 is SGHAT and CDR2 is FQNNGV. The CDR3 covers 15 residues. Germline trimming cut 4 bases from V and 5 bases from J; bases unmatched to any gene: 7. The CDR3 sequence: CASSSTGSKTGELFF. The CDR3 DNA reads TGTGCCAGCAGCTCGACAGGGAGCAAGACCGGGGAGCTGTTTTTT. Combining the CDR3 with reference TRBV11-2 and TRBJ2-2 gives the whole variable domain EAGVAQSPRYKIIEKRQSVAFWCNPISGHATLYWYQQILGQGPKLLIQFQNNGVVDDSQLPKDRFSAERLKGVDSTLKIQPAKLEDSAVYLCASSSTGSKTGELFFGEGSRLTVL.

The CDR3 DNA reads TGTGCCAGCAGAGAGGCCGGGACAGGGCTTTCCTACGAGCAGTACTTC. Translation gives CASREAGTGLSYEQYF. V and J are TRBV2 and TRBJ2-7, with TRBD1 identical over 9 bases. The CDR3 length is 16 residues. The V gene's germline CDR1 is SNHLY and CDR2 FYNNEI. V trimming: 6 bases; J trimming: 1 base; junction bases outside the gene matches: 10.

V gene TRBV6-5 combines with J gene TRBJ2-3, with a possible D match to TRBD2 (5 bases). Germline assignment: CDR1 MNHEY and CDR2 SVGAGI. There are 13 residues in the CDR3. Trimming pared 10 bases from V and 5 bases from J, leaving 16 bases between. CDR3 sequence (DNA): TGTGCCACCTACCGGGGAATAGGAGATACGCAGTATTTT. Its translation: CATYRGIGDTQYF.

This rearrangement joins TRBV3-1 (or the pseudogene TRBV3-2) to TRBJ1-3, with 10 positions matching TRBD1. The CDR3 contains 15 residues. Losses at the gene ends were 6 bases for V and 2 bases for J; bases not matched to a gene: 4. The germline CDR1 and CDR2 sequences are LGHDT and YNNKEL (reference sequence). Here the CDR3 reads CASRGQGKAGNTIYF. CDR3 in DNA: TGTGCCAGCAGGGGACAGGGGAAAGCTGGAAACACCATATATTTT.

The chain joins TRBV6-1 to TRBJ2-3; 7 bases match TRBD2. The CDR3 runs to 14 residues. Per germline, CDR1 MNHNS and CDR2 SASEGT. The V gene end was trimmed by 3 bases and the J gene end by 5 bases; junction bases not matched to a gene: 5. As DNA, the CDR3 is TGTGCCAGCAGTGAGGCGGGAGTGGAAGATACGCAGTATTTT. It specifies CASSEAGVEDTQYF.

This chain uses TRBV7-8 with TRBJ2-1; 7 bases fit TRBD2. The ends lost 0 bases at V and 4 bases at J; junction bases unmatched: 3. Germline CDR1 and CDR2: SGHVS and FQNEAQ. The CDR3 contains 15 residues. This chain's CDR3 is CASSLAGGRYNEQFF. The CDR3 coding sequence is TGTGCCAGCAGCTTAGCGGGAGGGCGGTACAATGAGCAGTTCTTC.

The chain joins TRBV5-1 to TRBJ2-3; TRBD2 matches 7 bases. Germline CDR1 and CDR2: SGHRS and YFSETQ. The CDR3 spans 16 residues. V was pared by 0 bases and J by 2 bases, with 6 bases of the junction left unmatched. CDR3 sequence reads: CASSLEASGNTDTQYF. The CDR3 DNA reads TGCGCCAGCAGCTTGGAGGCTAGCGGAAACACAGATACGCAGTATTTT.

The V gene is TRBV6-5, the J gene TRBJ2-7, with 9 nucleotides matching TRBD2. The CDR3 consists of 16 residues. The germline CDR1 and CDR2 sequences are MNHEY and SVGAGI. J lost 4 bases, V lost 2 bases, and 9 bases had no gene match. CDR3 sequence: CASSYDGGGAFYEQYF. In nucleotides, the CDR3 is TGTGCCAGCAGTTACGACGGCGGGGGGGCTTTTTACGAGCAGTACTTC.

V usage is TRBV6-6 and J usage is TRBJ2-1; D is unresolved. The V end was cut by 2 bases, the J end by 6 bases, with 8 bases between. From germline, CDR1 is MNHNY and CDR2 SVGAGI (reference sequence). The CDR3 contains 13 residues. The chain's CDR3 is CASSYRTSNEQFF. The CDR3 DNA follows: TGTGCCAGCAGTTACCGAACAAGCAATGAGCAGTTCTTC.

This clone came up a few times. The rearrangement joins TRBV6-5 to TRBJ2-7; D not certain. V lost 6 bases to trimming and J lost 5 bases, with 17 bases between them. The CDR3 runs 14 residues. The germline V gene encodes CDR1 MNHEY and CDR2 SVGAGI. The chain's CDR3 is CASSFLDSSDEQYF. DNA of the CDR3: TGTGCCAGCAGCTTTCTCGACTCGTCGGACGAGCAGTACTTC.

This clone was seen more than once but under ten times. CDR3 nucleotide sequence: TGTGCCAGCAGCTTAGGGGCCGGGGAACTGGCCGGGGAGCTGTTTTTT. Amino acids: CASSLGAGELAGELFF. J is TRBJ2-2 and V is TRBV11-3; D perhaps matches TRBD2 (5 bases). Germline CDR1 is SGHNT and CDR2 is YENEEA. The CDR3 contains 16 residues. Trimming left V 1 base short and J 6 bases short, with 15 bases between.

This clone was seen a few times. The CDR3 spells CASSNRDRGVPLHF. The CDR3 region has the DNA TGTGCCAGTAGTAACCGGGACAGGGGCGTACCCCTCCACTTT. The rearrangement uses TRBV19 and TRBJ1-6; 10 nucleotides agree with TRBD1. After removal of 4 bases from V and 12 bases from J, the junction contained 6 bases not matched to a gene. Germline V CDR1 and CDR2: LNHDA, SQIVND (reference sequence). CDR3 size: 14 residues.

This clone occurred a few times. The CDR3 loop reads CASSENTPGAYTF. The CDR3, as DNA: TGTGCCAGCAGTGAAAATACCCCAGGGGCCTACACCTTC. The chain combines TRBV6-1 with TRBJ1-2, with D possibly TRBD1 on 6 matching bases. Trimming took 2 bases from V and 10 from J, leaving 14 bases between them. Per germline, CDR1 MNHNS and CDR2 SASEGT. The CDR3 is 13 amino acids.

The CDR3 coding sequence is TGTGCCAGCAGCACTAAGAACACCGGGGAGCTGTTTTTT. It is translated as CASSTKNTGELFF. The chain is built from TRBV5-4 and TRBJ2-2; D not resolved. The V and J ends lost 4 bases and 1 base respectively, with 5 bases between them. CDR3 size: 13 residues. CDR1 is SGHNT, CDR2 YYREEE, per germline (reference sequence).

This sequence joins TRBV5-1 and TRBJ2-2; 9 bases fit TRBD1. Germline V gene sequence: CDR1 SGHRS, CDR2 YFSETQ. The V and J ends lost 4 bases and 8 bases, in that order; junction bases with no gene match: 9. This CDR3 region has 15 residues. CDR3 sequence (DNA): TGCGCCAGCAGCGCCACAGGGGGCGCAGGTGGGGAGCTGTTTTTT. Amino acid sequence: CASSATGGAGGELFF.

This clone was picked up one time. The V gene is TRBV19, the J gene TRBJ2-5; 7 nucleotides agree with TRBD2. The CDR3 consists of 13 residues. CDR1 and CDR2 from the germline V gene are LNHDA and SQIVND (reference sequence). The ends lost 8 bases at V and 5 bases at J; junction bases unmatched: 8. CDR3 DNA sequence: TGTGCCAGTGGGCCACTCGGGGGGGAGACCCAGTACTTC. Residues: CASGPLGGETQYF.

The chain's CDR3 is CASSSAGGASYEQYF. In DNA, the CDR3 is TGTGCCAGCAGCTCAGCGGGAGGGGCCTCCTACGAGCAGTACTTC. The rearrangement joins TRBV7-3 to TRBJ2-7; 10 bases are shared with TRBD2. V was pared by 4 bases and J by 0 bases, with 3 bases of the junction left unmatched. There are 15 residues in the CDR3. CDR1 SGHTA and CDR2 FQGTGA come from the germline V gene.

The table lists this clone with a few counts. The CDR3 loop reads CASRTGAFSGANVLTF. CDR3 sequence (DNA): TGCGCCAGTCGCACAGGGGCTTTCTCTGGGGCCAACGTCCTGACTTTC. The chain is built from TRBV5-1 and TRBJ2-6; 7 bases agree with TRBD1. Losses at the gene ends were 8 bases for V and 0 bases for J; bases not matched to a gene: 8. This CDR3 has 16 residues. Germline V lookup: CDR1 SGHRS, CDR2 YFSETQ.

CDR3 region: CASSYQGSHGYTF. CDR3 bases: TGTGCCAGCAGTTACCAGGGGTCCCATGGCTACACCTTC. The V gene is TRBV12-3 or TRBV12-4, the J gene TRBJ1-2; TRBD1 is a possible D gene (6 bases). The CDR3 spans 13 residues. Trimming stripped 4 bases from V and 6 bases from J, with 12 bases between.

This clone was counted once. This rearrangement joins TRBV28 to TRBJ1-3; 8 nucleotides agree with TRBD1. This CDR3 has 15 residues. V shed 7 bases, J shed 6 bases, and the junction held 11 bases outside the gene matches. The V gene's germline CDR1 is MDHEN and CDR2 SYDVKM. CDR3 protein: CASTFQGAKENTIYF. The CDR3 DNA follows: TGTGCCAGCACCTTTCAGGGGGCAAAAGAAAACACCATATATTTT.

The chain has TRBV3-1 (or the pseudogene TRBV3-2) and TRBJ1-4; 11 positions agree with TRBD1. The length of the CDR3 is 15 residues. The junction had 6 bases not matched to a gene; V was cut back by 4 bases and J by 8 bases. Per germline, CDR1 LGHDT and CDR2 YNNKEL (reference sequence). Written as DNA, the CDR3 is TGTGCCAGCAGCCCCTGGACAGGGGGCCTAGAAAAACTGTTTTTT. Its protein product is CASSPWTGGLEKLFF.

This rearrangement joins TRBV4-2 to TRBJ2-6, with D perhaps matching TRBD2 (6 bases). CDR3 length: 17 amino acids. CDR1 is LGHNA, CDR2 YNFKEQ, per germline. With 0 bases removed from V and 3 bases from J, the gap between germline ends came to 12 bases. This chain's CDR3 is CASSQEIWGGGANVLTF. In DNA form, the CDR3 reads TGTGCCAGCAGCCAAGAGATCTGGGGAGGTGGGGCCAACGTCCTGACTTTC.

The V gene is TRBV27, the J gene TRBJ1-5; weak D call: TRBD1 (5 bases). V was trimmed by 5 bases and J by 9 bases, leaving 17 bases between them. Germline V gene lookup returns CDR1 MNHEY and CDR2 SMNVEV (reference sequence). There are 14 residues in the CDR3. CDR3 amino acids: CASSLGHSTRPQHF. The DNA for the CDR3 is TGTGCCAGCAGTCTTGGACACAGTACGAGGCCCCAGCATTTT.

This CDR3 is CASSRTGIETQYF. DNA for the CDR3: TGTGCCAGCAGCCGGACGGGGATTGAGACCCAGTACTTC. This chain uses TRBV5-8 with TRBJ2-5; possible D gene TRBD2, 5 bases. The V gene lost 4 bases and the J gene lost 5 bases, with 12 bases spanning the gap. The germline CDR1 and CDR2 sequences are SGHTS and YDEGEE. CDR3 length: 13 residues.

V gene TRBV5-1 combines with J gene TRBJ2-1; 10 bases match TRBD2. Trimming took 2 bases from V and 8 from J; bases not matched to a gene: 7. The CDR3 length is 15 residues. CDR1 and CDR2 (germline): SGHRS, YFSETQ. In DNA form, the CDR3 reads TGCGCCAGCAGCTTTCCGGGACTAGCGTCAGATGAGCAGTTCTTC. Translated, it gives CASSFPGLASDEQFF.

Of note for this clone: The identical CDR3 is also encoded by other nucleotide sequences in the sample. The V call is TRBV24-1, the J call TRBJ2-3; D may be TRBD1 (5 bases). Trimming removed 4 bases from V and 3 bases from J, with 7 bases in between. CDR3 size: 13 residues. Germline lookup yields CDR1 KGHDR and CDR2 SFDVKD. The CDR3 nucleotides are TGTGCCACCAGTGACCCAGGGACAGATACGCAGTATTTT. This sequence encodes CATSDPGTDTQYF.

V usage is TRBV28 and J usage is TRBJ2-7; D ambiguous. Germline CDR1 and CDR2: MDHEN and SYDVKM. The CDR3 contains 13 residues. Trimming left V 6 bases short and J 6 bases short, with 15 bases between. Here the CDR3 reads CASSPGSPGEQYF. In DNA, the CDR3 is TGTGCCAGCAGCCCCGGGTCCCCGGGCGAGCAGTACTTC. The whole variable domain, remainder taken from reference TRBV28 and TRBJ2-7, is DVKVTQSSRYLVKRTGEKVFLECVQDMDHENMFWYRQDPGLGLRLIYFSYDVKMKEKGDIPEGYSVSREKKERFSLILESASTNQTSMYLCASSPGSPGEQYFGPGTRLTVT.

The chain employs TRBV20-1 and TRBJ2-7; 7 bases are a match to TRBD1. Germline CDR1 and CDR2: DFQATT and SNEGSKA (reference sequence). V gave up 3 bases and J gave up 2 bases; unmatched junction bases: 7. The CDR3 is 14 residues long. This CDR3 is CSASPGTVAYEQYF. The CDR3 DNA follows: TGCAGTGCTAGTCCAGGGACAGTAGCCTACGAGCAGTACTTC.